These 23 T cell receptor beta chains originate from one sample sequenced in a study of metastatic and nonmetastatic thyroid tumors (TCRdb year 2020). Libraries were prepared through PCR. Sequencing relied on an Illumina HiSeq 4000. In-frame beta chains were kept once TCRdb had trimmed the public reads at Q25 with fastp and called clones with MiXCR. This sample is represented by 25,000 to 30,000 clones; roughly 15% of them were singletons. The top ten constitute about 4.2% of the sample. None of the patients had been given any treatment before thyroid surgery. The sample consisted of blood. These receptors came from a female donor with papillary thyroid cancer or a benign thyroid nodule (not recorded which). Some clones in this sample may be carry-over from other donors' samples.

In this sample, this clone is medium-sized. The chain is built from TRBV5-1 and TRBJ1-2, with D maybe TRBD1 (5 bases). Trimming took 3 bases from V and 0 from J, leaving 15 bases between them. The CDR3 is 16 amino acids. Germline lookup yields CDR1 SGHRS and CDR2 YFSETQ. For the CDR3, the DNA is TGCGCCAGCAGCTACACCCCAGGGACCACTAACTATGGCTACACCTTC. Amino acid sequence: CASSYTPGTTNYGYTF.

About this clone: A much bigger clone sits one base away, suggesting this may be a read error. The same CDR3 can be traced to other DNA sequences in this sample. This chain connects TRBV19 to TRBJ2-1; D is ambiguous. Germline loops: CDR1 LNHDA, CDR2 SQIVND (reference sequence). This CDR3 has 14 amino acids. The CDR3: CASSIDAAYNEQFF. The CDR3, as DNA: TGTGCCAGCAGTATAGATGCTGCCTACAATGAGCAGTTCTTC.

J is TRBJ2-3 and V is TRBV25-1; D may correspond to TRBD1 or TRBD2 (5 bases each). The CDR3 has 13 amino acids. The V gene's germline CDR1 is MGHDK and CDR2 SYGVNS. The germline V and J ends were trimmed by 6 bases and 4 bases, with 11 bases remaining between them. In DNA, the CDR3 is TGTGCCAGCAGCGGGACCGGTTCAGATACGCAGTATTTT. Its protein is CASSGTGSDTQYF.

This clone showed up many times. This may come from a read error, since a much larger clone is one base off. This specimen includes other DNA sequences encoding the same CDR3. The rearrangement joins TRBV13 to TRBJ2-7; D not resolved. Trimming shortened V by 1 base and J by 7 bases, and 8 bases separated the two germline ends. The germline V gene encodes CDR1 PRHDT and CDR2 FYEKMQ (reference sequence). The CDR3 has 12 amino acids. The CDR3 loop reads CASSLARDEQYF. The CDR3 DNA reads TGTGCCAGCAGCTTAGCCCGAGATGAGCAGTACTTC.

In its sample, this clone was seen many times. The chain has TRBV28 and TRBJ1-5; a weak D match, TRBD1 (6 bases). The CDR3 spans 13 residues. V dropped 10 bases and J dropped 7 bases, with 17 bases sitting between them. The germline gives CDR1 MDHEN, CDR2 SYDVKM. The CDR3: CATQGGKGQPQHF. The CDR3 DNA follows: TGTGCCACCCAAGGGGGGAAAGGGCAGCCCCAGCATTTT.

The rearrangement joins TRBV20-1 to TRBJ2-7, with no clear D. The CDR3 runs to 14 residues. CDR1 is DFQATT, CDR2 SNEGSKA, per germline (reference sequence). With 0 bases removed from V and 2 bases from J, the gap between germline ends came to 11 bases. As DNA, the CDR3 is TGCAGTGCTAGAGAAGGCGTAGTCCCCTACGAGCAGTACTTC. This translates into CSAREGVVPYEQYF.

The sample holds many counts of this clone. V usage is TRBV7-6 and J usage is TRBJ2-1; D might be TRBD2 (5 bases). CDR1 is SGHVS and CDR2 is FNYEAQ in the germline V gene. The CDR3 has 16 amino acids. V gave up 1 base and J gave up 0 bases, with 10 bases separating them. The chain's CDR3 is CASSLGAVLSYNEQFF. In nucleotides, the CDR3 is TGTGCCAGCAGCTTAGGAGCGGTTCTCTCCTACAATGAGCAGTTCTTC.

This clone was counted many times. The chain combines TRBV5-1 with TRBJ1-1, with a tentative D call TRBD1 (5 bases). V was cut by 7 bases and J by 3 bases, with 7 bases left in between. This CDR3 spans 11 amino acids. Germline V gene lookup returns CDR1 SGHRS and CDR2 YFSETQ. CDR3 region: CASRGDTEAFF. The CDR3 coding sequence is TGCGCCAGCCGGGGGGACACTGAAGCTTTCTTT. Full variable domain (remainder filled in from reference TRBV5-1 and TRBJ1-1): KAGVTQTPRYLIKTRGQQVTLSCSPISGHRSVSWYQQTPGQGLQFLFEYFSETQRNKGNFPGRFSGRQFSNSRSEMNVSTLELGDSALYLCASRGDTEAFFGQGTRLTVV.

The genes are TRBV6-4 and TRBJ1-5, with 7 bases fitting TRBD1. Trimming took 6 bases from V and 3 from J; bases not matched to a gene: 11. CDR3 length: 16 amino acids. Germline assignment: CDR1 MRHNA and CDR2 SNTAGT. The CDR3 region has the DNA TGTGCCAGCAGCTGTGCCAGGGGGTATATCAATCAGCCCCAGCATTTT. It codes for CASSCARGYINQPQHF.

The CDR3: CASSGGTGGGGELFF. Written as DNA, the CDR3 is TGTGCCAGCAGCGGCGGGACAGGGGGTGGCGGGGAGCTGTTTTTT. The chain links TRBV5-6 to TRBJ2-2, with 11 bases matching TRBD1. This CDR3 is 15 amino acids long. V dropped 4 bases and J dropped 7; count of bases not matched to a gene: 6. CDR1 and CDR2 from the germline V gene are SGHDT and YYEEEE.

The rearrangement uses TRBV19 and TRBJ2-7; 10 bases line up with TRBD2. CDR3 length: 14 residues. Germline trimming cut 5 bases from V and 6 bases from J; bases unmatched to any gene: 7. Germline CDR1 is LNHDA and CDR2 is SQIVND (reference sequence). CDR3 in DNA: TGTGCCAGTAGTTCAGCGGGAGGGCCTGGCGAGCAGTACTTC. This codes for CASSSAGGPGEQYF.

This clone was observed a handful of times. The chain is built from TRBV2 and TRBJ2-7, with D possibly matching TRBD2 (5 bases). V lost 0 bases and J 6 bases, leaving 9 bases between the germline ends. This CDR3 comprises 13 residues. Germline assignment: CDR1 SNHLY and CDR2 FYNNEI. This chain's CDR3 is CASSEAGDIEQYF. CDR3 coding DNA: TGTGCCAGCAGTGAAGCGGGAGACATCGAGCAGTACTTC.

V and J are TRBV20-1 and TRBJ1-6, with 8 bases fitting TRBD1. CDR3 length: 15 residues. Germline V gene data show CDR1 as DFQATT and CDR2 as SNEGSKA (reference sequence). V shed 5 bases, J shed 5 bases, and the junction held 8 bases outside the gene matches. Here the CDR3 DNA reads TGCAGTGCTCCCGCCGGGACAGGAAATAATTCACCCCTCCACTTT. Protein product: CSAPAGTGNNSPLHF.

Ten or more counts support this clone. V is TRBV5-5 and J is TRBJ2-4; D possibly corresponds to TRBD2 (6 bases). Trimming stripped 4 bases from V and 1 base from J, with 18 bases between. Germline V gives CDR1 SGHKS, CDR2 YYEKEE (reference sequence). The CDR3 has 17 amino acids. CDR3 coding DNA: TGTGCCAGCAGCCCTATTCGGCGGGGACTTGCCAAAAACATTCAGTACTTC. Translated, it gives CASSPIRRGLAKNIQYF.

The chain combines TRBV2 with TRBJ2-2; 7 bases align to TRBD2. Germline CDR1 is SNHLY and CDR2 is FYNNEI. The CDR3 totals 13 residues. V gave up 5 bases and J gave up 6 bases; unmatched junction bases: 3. DNA of the CDR3: TGTGCCAGCAGTCGTAGCGGGTCCGGGGAGCTGTTTTTT. It codes for CASSRSGSGELFF.

This clone was counted only a few times. For the CDR3, the DNA is TGTGCCAGCAGTGAAGGGGGCGGGGAGACCCAGTACTTC. Protein: CASSEGGGETQYF. The V call is TRBV6-1, the J call TRBJ2-5, with D perhaps TRBD1 or TRBD2 (5 bases each). CDR3 length equals 13 residues. The germline V gene encodes CDR1 MNHNS and CDR2 SASEGT. V dropped 1 base and J dropped 5 bases, with 8 bases sitting between them.

The chain links TRBV7-2 to TRBJ2-7, with 13 bases that match TRBD2. V gave up 11 bases and J gave up 0 bases; unmatched junction bases: 4. CDR3 length: 14 amino acids. The germline V gene has CDR1 SGHTA and CDR2 FQGNSA. This CDR3 is CASRTSGGSYEQYF. CDR3 sequence (DNA): TGTGCCTCTCGGACTAGCGGGGGCTCCTACGAGCAGTACTTC.

The CDR3: CASSPTQGAETQYF. The CDR3 DNA follows: TGTGCCAGCAGCCCCACACAGGGGGCTGAGACCCAGTACTTC. The rearrangement joins TRBV7-9 to TRBJ2-5, with 9 nucleotides matching TRBD1. The CDR3 totals 14 residues. Germline V gene sequence: CDR1 SEHNR, CDR2 FQNEAQ (reference sequence). With V trimmed by 5 bases and J by 5 bases, 6 bases remained unmatched.

V gene TRBV5-5 combines with J gene TRBJ2-5, with D perhaps TRBD2 (6 bases). Trimming left V 1 base short and J 4 bases short, with 17 bases between. CDR3 length: 16 residues. Looked up from germline, CDR1 is SGHKS and CDR2 is YYEKEE (reference sequence). Here the CDR3 reads CASSLRRGLGGETQYF. The CDR3 nucleotides are TGTGCCAGCAGCTTGCGTCGTGGGTTGGGGGGAGAGACCCAGTACTTC.

This clone showed up many times. J is TRBJ2-3 and V is TRBV12-5; D is unresolved. The V gene's germline CDR1 is LGHNT and CDR2 FRNRAP. The CDR3 extends over 12 amino acids. V gave up 1 base and J gave up 5 bases, with 4 bases separating them. The CDR3, as DNA: TGTGCTAGTGGTTTGGAAGAAGATACGCAGTATTTT. Protein: CASGLEEDTQYF. Full variable domain (rest looked up from reference TRBV12-5 and TRBJ2-3): DARVTQTPRHKVTEMGQEVTMRCQPILGHNTVFWYRQTMMQGLELLAYFRNRAPLDDSGMPKDRFSAEMPDATLATLKIQPSEPRDSAVYFCASGLEEDTQYFGPGTRLTVL.

In this sample, this clone turned up many times. CDR3 loop: CSASGGGALSEQYF. In nucleotides, the CDR3 is TGCAGTGCTAGCGGGGGCGGGGCCCTTTCCGAGCAGTACTTC. The chain has TRBV20-1 and TRBJ2-7, with D perhaps being TRBD1 or TRBD2 (6 bases each). The CDR3 has 14 residues. V gave up 3 bases and J gave up 6 bases, with 18 bases separating them. Germline CDR1 DFQATT, CDR2 SNEGSKA (reference sequence).

The V and J genes are TRBV24-1 and TRBJ1-4, with D possibly matching TRBD1 (5 bases). V was cut by 7 bases and J by 4 bases, with 12 bases left in between. The CDR3 sequence is 14 residues long. Per the germline V gene, CDR1 is KGHDR and CDR2 is SFDVKD. CDR3 sequence (DNA): TGTGCCACCAGACCAGGGAGAAATAATGAAAAACTGTTTTTT. It encodes CATRPGRNNEKLFF.

The table lists this clone with a few counts. This may be a read error: a much more frequent sequence differs by one nucleotide. The V call is TRBV19, the J call TRBJ2-3; the D gene is possibly TRBD1 (5 bases). CDR1 LNHDA and CDR2 SQIVND come from the germline V gene (reference sequence). The CDR3 runs to 14 residues. Trimming cost V 3 bases and J 7 bases, with 14 bases left between them. The CDR3 reads CASSMITQAHTQYF. The CDR3 nucleotides read TGTGCCAGTAGTATGATCACACAGGCCCATACGCAGTATTTT.